The 19 T cell receptor beta chains given below trace back to one sample, sequenced in a study of T cell responses to AZD1222 COVID-19 vaccine. Repertoires were generated with immunoSEQ multiplex PCR, while TCRdb's copy carries only in-frame clones and drops some. Of approximately 96,000 clones in the sample, 80% to 95% are singletons; the top ten hold around 10%. The source was peripheral blood, collected 28 days after the second AZD1222 dose. The source is an adult who received the AZD1222 COVID-19 vaccine.

The chain carries TRBV2 and TRBJ2-7; TRBD1 is a possible D gene (5 bases). The CDR3 runs to 13 residues. V was shortened by 7 bases and J by 6 bases, with 16 bases between the two germline ends. From germline, CDR1 is SNHLY and CDR2 FYNNEI. The CDR3 nucleotides are TGTGCCAGCACCCTCCGTCTGGGGCGCGAGCAGTACTTC. Amino acid sequence: CASTLRLGREQYF. The complete variable domain, with remaining parts taken from reference TRBV2 and TRBJ2-7, reads EPEVTQTPSHQVTQMGQEVILRCVPISNHLYFYWYRQILGQKVEFLVSFYNNEISEKSEIFDDQFSVERPDGSNFTLKIRSTKLEDSAMYFCASTLRLGREQYFGPGTRLTVT.

The V call is TRBV5-4, the J call TRBJ1-2, with D tentatively TRBD1 (5 bases). Germline-derived CDR1 and CDR2 are SGHNT and YYREEE (reference sequence). The CDR3 is made up of 15 amino acids. Trimming removed 0 bases from V and 3 bases from J, with 12 bases in between. The CDR3 is CASSLVESTDYGYTF. The CDR3 DNA reads TGTGCCAGCAGCTTGGTAGAGTCGACAGACTATGGCTACACCTTC. Full variable domain (outside the CDR3, taken from reference TRBV5-4 and TRBJ1-2): ETGVTQSPTHLIKTRGQQVTLRCSSQSGHNTVSWYQQALGQGPQFIFQYYREEENGRGNFPPRFSGLQFPNYSSELNVNALELDDSALYLCASSLVESTDYGYTFGSGTRLTVV.

This clone was counted a single time. The genes are TRBV5-1 and TRBJ2-2; D is unclear. V shed 0 bases and J shed 3 bases, with 12 bases lying between them. The CDR3 extends over 16 amino acids. Germline CDR1 is SGHRS and CDR2 is YFSETQ. The CDR3 here is CASSLAVRGDTGELFF. The CDR3 DNA sequence: TGCGCCAGCAGCTTGGCAGTGCGCGGAGACACCGGGGAGCTGTTTTTT.

A note on this clone: Germline is not matched at one junction end, which may reflect a read error. The chain joins TRBV7-7 to TRBJ2-5; 8 bases fit TRBD1. The CDR3 has 13 amino acids. Germline CDR1 SSHAT, CDR2 FNYEAQ (reference sequence). The CDR3 DNA follows: TGTGCTAGCAGCTTAGACAGGGGTGAGACCCAGTACTTC. Translated, it gives CASSLDRGETQYF.

DNA for the CDR3: TGCGCCAGCAGCCACCCCACATCCATCGTATCTACATCCCCTGGAAACACCATATATTTT. This translates into CASSHPTSIVSTSPGNTIYF. The rearrangement uses TRBV4-1 and TRBJ1-3; D is unclear. The germline gives CDR1 MGHRA, CDR2 YSYEKL. The CDR3 has 20 amino acids. Trimming cost V 3 bases and J 2 bases, with 26 bases left between them.

This clone was observed many times. V gene TRBV10-1 combines with J gene TRBJ2-7; 9 bases map to TRBD1. The V and J ends lost 3 bases and 0 bases, in that order; junction bases with no gene match: 9. CDR3 length equals 17 residues. In germline, CDR1 is WNHNN, CDR2 SYGVQD (reference sequence). The CDR3 region is CASSDTPGQGSSYEQYF. The CDR3 DNA follows: TGCGCCAGCAGTGATACCCCGGGACAGGGAAGCTCCTACGAGCAGTACTTC.

This clone was observed once. V is TRBV4-2 and J is TRBJ2-3; D perhaps matches TRBD2 (6 bases). The CDR3 totals 15 residues. With 4 bases removed from V and 4 bases from J, the gap between germline ends came to 15 bases. Germline lookup yields CDR1 LGHNA and CDR2 YNFKEQ. CDR3 coding DNA: TGTGCCAGCAGCCTCGTAGCGGATGCCCCAGATACGCAGTATTTT. It is translated as CASSLVADAPDTQYF.

CDR3 bases: TGTGCCAGCTCACCCAGTAAAGCTAACTATGGCTACACCTTC. Protein: CASSPSKANYGYTF. The rearrangement joins TRBV18 to TRBJ1-2; D is unresolved. This CDR3 contains 14 residues. V dropped 3 bases and J dropped 0 bases, with 8 bases sitting between them. Per the germline V gene, CDR1 is KGHSH and CDR2 is LQKENI. Together with reference TRBV18 and TRBJ1-2, the CDR3 gives the full variable domain: NAGVMQNPRHLVRRRGQEARLRCSPMKGHSHVYWYRQLPEEGLKFMVYLQKENIIDESGMPKERFSAEFPKEGPSILRIQQVVRGDSAAYFCASSPSKANYGYTFGSGTRLTVV.

The V call is TRBV20-1, the J call TRBJ2-5; D remains unclear. This CDR3 spans 10 amino acids. V was cut by 3 bases and J by 5 bases, with 4 bases left in between. Germline CDR1 and CDR2: DFQATT and SNEGSKA (reference sequence). CDR3: CSASGETQYF. Written as DNA, the CDR3 is TGCAGTGCTAGTGGCGAGACCCAGTACTTC.

The chain joins TRBV10-1 to TRBJ2-1; no clear D gene. The germline V and J ends were trimmed by 2 bases and 8 bases, with 7 bases remaining between them. Germline V gene lookup returns CDR1 WNHNN and CDR2 SYGVQD (reference sequence). CDR3 length: 12 amino acids. CDR3 amino acids: CASSETNYEQFF. DNA of the CDR3: TGCGCCAGCAGTGAGACTAACTATGAGCAGTTCTTC.

The chain carries TRBV9 and TRBJ2-5; TRBD2 aligns across 15 bases. The CDR3 contains 19 residues. V was clipped by 4 bases and J by 4 bases; unmatched bases: 14. Per the germline V gene, CDR1 is SGDLS and CDR2 is YYNGEE. In DNA, the CDR3 is TGTGCCAGCAGCCTGGGGACTAGCGGGGGGCTAGAGTGGAGAGAGACCCAGTACTTC. This codes for CASSLGTSGGLEWRETQYF.

This clone has a single count. The chain is built from TRBV9 and TRBJ2-7, with TRBD2 matching 8 bases. The CDR3 contains 15 residues. CDR1 and CDR2 from the germline V gene are SGDLS and YYNGEE. V was pared by 0 bases and J by 7 bases, with 9 bases of the junction left unmatched. The DNA of the CDR3 is TGTGCCAGCAGCGTAGAAGGTAGCGGGGCCGCGGAGCAGTACTTC. It specifies CASSVEGSGAAEQYF.

V usage is TRBV28 and J usage is TRBJ1-5, with D possibly TRBD1 on 6 matching bases. This CDR3 region has 15 residues. Per the germline V gene, CDR1 is MDHEN and CDR2 is SYDVKM. V lost 6 bases, J lost 8 bases, and 20 bases lay in between. CDR3 in amino acids: CASSSPGGAGEPQHF. CDR3 sequence (DNA): TGTGCCAGCAGCTCCCCGGGGGGCGCGGGGGAGCCCCAGCATTTT.

The V gene is TRBV2, the J gene TRBJ1-5; no definite D call. V gave up 8 bases and J gave up 6 bases, with 17 bases separating them. This CDR3 comprises 14 residues. Germline V lookup: CDR1 SNHLY, CDR2 FYNNEI. In nucleotides, the CDR3 is TGTGCCAGCGTCTCCTCGGCAGTAGGTCAGCCCCAGCATTTT. This codes for CASVSSAVGQPQHF.

The V gene is TRBV5-4, the J gene TRBJ2-7; 9 bases are a match to TRBD1. The CDR3 spans 14 residues. Germline V lookup: CDR1 SGHNT, CDR2 YYREEE (reference sequence). V lost 3 bases to trimming and J lost 3 bases; unmatched junction nucleotides: 4. CDR3 sequence reads: CASSYGTGYYEQYF. The DNA of the CDR3 is TGTGCCAGCAGCTACGGGACAGGGTACTACGAGCAGTACTTC.

The chain has TRBV19 and TRBJ2-7, with TRBD2 matching 7 bases. The CDR3 is 16 amino acids. The V gene end was trimmed by 5 bases and the J gene end by 1 base; junction bases not matched to a gene: 11. Germline CDR1 reads LNHDA; CDR2 reads SQIVND (reference sequence). CDR3 DNA sequence: TGTGCCAGTAGTGCCCGTTGGGGGACTACGTCCTACGAGCAGTACTTC. This translates into CASSARWGTTSYEQYF.

The CDR3 coding sequence is TGTGCCAGCAGCCCTCGAGCGGGACCCTACAATGAGCAGTTCTTC. Translating it yields CASSPRAGPYNEQFF. This chain connects TRBV11-3 to TRBJ2-1; TRBD2 matches at 7 bases. There are 15 residues in the CDR3. Trimming took 5 bases from V and 2 from J; bases not matched to a gene: 6. Germline CDR1 reads SGHNT; CDR2 reads YENEEA. Drawing the rest from reference TRBV11-3 and TRBJ2-1, the complete variable domain is EAGVVQSPRYKIIEKKQPVAFWCNPISGHNTLYWYLQNLGQGPELLIRYENEEAVDDSQLPKDRFSAERLKGVDSTLKIQPAELGDSAVYLCASSPRAGPYNEQFFGPGTRLTVL.

CDR3 DNA: TGTGCCAGCAGCTTAGGGGAGCTTAGTGAAAAACTGTTTTTT. Amino acids: CASSLGELSEKLFF. This chain joins TRBV7-9 and TRBJ1-4, with D hard to call. Looked up from germline, CDR1 is SEHNR and CDR2 is FQNEAQ (reference sequence). This CDR3 comprises 14 residues. V was trimmed by 1 base and J by 7 bases, leaving 10 bases between them. The variable domain in full, completed from reference TRBV7-9 and TRBJ1-4, reads DTGVSQNPRHKITKRGQNVTFRCDPISEHNRLYWYRQTLGQGPEFLTYFQNEAQLEKSRLLSDRFSAERPKGSFSTLEIQRTEQGDSAMYLCASSLGELSEKLFFGSGTQLSVL.

The chain combines TRBV19 with TRBJ2-1, with 16 bases aligning to TRBD2. This CDR3 has 15 amino acids. J gave up 10 bases and V 7 bases, and 7 bases lay outside the gene matches. Germline V gives CDR1 LNHDA, CDR2 SQIVND (reference sequence). The chain's CDR3 is CASTMGLAGGVEQFF. The CDR3 DNA reads as TGTGCCAGTACCATGGGACTAGCGGGAGGGGTGGAGCAGTTCTTC.